The present TCR beta chain was sequenced within a study of T-cell memory formation after mild COVID-19. TCRdb reprocessed the 5' RACE reads via MiXCR and lists one record per CDR3 protein. Seen here are roughly 400,000 distinct CDR3 sequences, about 17% observed once, and the top ten hold approximately 21%. The TCR originated in a man aged 18 to 30 who had mild COVID-19 (a few samples of this study predate the infection). Cell type and time point are not known. Specimen: PBMCs or a T cell subset sorted from them (not recorded which).

This chain's CDR3 is CSASEGETGRETQYF. In DNA form, the CDR3 reads TGCAGTGCTAGTGAAGGAGAGACAGGTCGGGAGACCCAGTACTTC. V and J are TRBV20-1 and TRBJ2-5, with TRBD1 as a possible D gene (6 bases). The CDR3 length is 15 residues. The germline V gene encodes CDR1 DFQATT and CDR2 SNEGSKA (reference sequence). Between the trimmed V and J ends, which lost 3 bases and 5 bases, there was a span of 19 bases.